These 25 T cell receptor beta chains originate from one sample sequenced in a study of OX40 agonist ivuxolimab in advanced cancers. Sequencing was performed with immunoSEQ multiplex PCR; in TCRdb, only in-frame clones are kept and a portion is missing. The sample has around 53,000 clones, 85% seen once. Here the sequenced sample was CD4+ or CD8+ T cells sorted from blood, taken in a trial of the OX40 agonist ivuxolimab. The source of these receptors is an adult with an advanced solid tumor such as melanoma, head and neck, liver or kidney cancer.

V gene TRBV7-2 combines with J gene TRBJ2-3; perhaps TRBD1 as D (6 bases). Germline assignment: CDR1 SGHTA and CDR2 FQGNSA. The CDR3 is 13 residues long. Trimming cost V 2 bases and J 9 bases, with 12 bases left between them. In nucleotides, the CDR3 is TGTGCCAGCAGCTTACAAGAGGGGGTAACGCAGTATTTT. As protein: CASSLQEGVTQYF.

The chain carries TRBV15 and TRBJ2-1; tentative D call: TRBD2 (6 bases). With 0 bases removed from V and 6 bases from J, the gap between germline ends came to 15 bases. This CDR3 has 16 residues. Germline-derived CDR1 and CDR2 are LNHNV and YYDKDF (reference sequence). The CDR3 region is CATSREAGPNLNEQFF. Here the CDR3 DNA reads TGTGCCACCAGCAGAGAAGCGGGCCCGAACCTCAATGAGCAGTTCTTC. The whole variable domain, remainder taken from reference TRBV15 and TRBJ2-1, is DAMVIQNPRYQVTQFGKPVTLSCSQTLNHNVMYWYQQKSSQAPKLLFHYYDKDFNNEADTPDNFQSRRPNTSFCFLDIRSPGLGDTAMYLCATSREAGPNLNEQFFGPGTRLTVL.

The rearrangement uses TRBV5-1 and TRBJ2-5, with D perhaps given as TRBD1 or TRBD2 (6 bases each). The CDR3 length is 14 residues. Trimming took 5 bases from V and 5 from J, leaving 16 bases between them. Germline values: CDR1 SGHRS, CDR2 YFSETQ. In nucleotides, the CDR3 is TGCGCCAGCAGGGCAGAGGGGGGCTGGGAGACCCAGTACTTC. Its translation: CASRAEGGWETQYF.

This clone was detected a few times. CDR3 DNA sequence: TGTGCCATCAGGGGACAGGGAAGGGACTCCTACGAGCAGTACTTC. Translating gives CAIRGQGRDSYEQYF. The chain employs TRBV10-3 and TRBJ2-7; 9 bases line up with TRBD1. V gave up 6 bases and J gave up 0 bases; unmatched junction bases: 6. The CDR3 consists of 15 residues. Germline values: CDR1 ENHRY, CDR2 SYGVKD.

The chain carries TRBV5-1 and TRBJ2-1, with 8 positions matching TRBD1. The CDR3 runs to 16 residues. V dropped 2 bases and J dropped 1; count of bases not matched to a gene: 5. In germline, CDR1 is SGHRS, CDR2 YFSETQ. CDR3 sequence (DNA): TGCGCCAGCAGCTTCCAGACAGGGGCGTCCTACAATGAGCAGTTCTTC. Its translation: CASSFQTGASYNEQFF.

The chain carries TRBV7-2 and TRBJ2-1; maybe TRBD1 (6 bases). Trimming removed 2 bases from V and 4 bases from J, with 9 bases in between. The CDR3 covers 14 residues. CDR1 and CDR2 from the germline V gene are SGHTA and FQGNSA. CDR3 amino acids: CASSLSRGYNEQFF. CDR3 coding DNA: TGTGCCAGCAGCTTATCCAGGGGATACAATGAGCAGTTCTTC.

DNA for the CDR3: TGCAGCGCCGACCACCGGGACAGGGGTTACAATGAGCAGTTCTTC. Its protein product is CSADHRDRGYNEQFF. This chain links TRBV29-1 with TRBJ2-1; 10 nucleotides line up with TRBD1. The germline gives CDR1 SQVTM, CDR2 ANQGSEA. J gave up 4 bases and V 7 bases, and 10 bases lay outside the gene matches. The CDR3 spans 15 residues.

The J gene is TRBJ2-7, the V gene TRBV7-6, with 11 bases lining up with TRBD2. The CDR3 length is 17 residues. J was trimmed by 2 bases and V by 0 bases; bases with no gene match: 6. Germline V CDR1 and CDR2: SGHVS, FNYEAQ. The CDR3 reads CASSLALGTSGTYEQYF. The CDR3 nucleotides are TGTGCCAGCAGCTTAGCCCTTGGGACTAGCGGAACCTACGAGCAGTACTTC.

The J gene is TRBJ2-1, the V gene TRBV6-1; weak D call: TRBD2 (6 bases). CDR1 MNHNS and CDR2 SASEGT come from the germline V gene. This CDR3 region has 15 residues. V was pared by 8 bases and J by 0 bases, with 14 bases between. CDR3 nucleotide sequence: TGTGCCAGCCGGGGGTCAGGGAGCTCCTACAATGAGCAGTTCTTC. Translation gives CASRGSGSSYNEQFF.

The chain joins TRBV5-1 to TRBJ1-4, with 11 bases matching TRBD1. The germline V gene encodes CDR1 SGHRS and CDR2 YFSETQ. Trimming cost V 2 bases and J 8 bases; bases outside gene matches: 5. This CDR3 spans 15 amino acids. The CDR3, as DNA: TGCGCCAGCAGCTTTGCCGGGGACAGGGGGGAAAAACTGTTTTTT. Translating it yields CASSFAGDRGEKLFF. The variable domain in full, completed from reference TRBV5-1 and TRBJ1-4, reads KAGVTQTPRYLIKTRGQQVTLSCSPISGHRSVSWYQQTPGQGLQFLFEYFSETQRNKGNFPGRFSGRQFSNSRSEMNVSTLELGDSALYLCASSFAGDRGEKLFFGSGTQLSVL.

The chain links TRBV6-5 to TRBJ1-4; 10 positions match TRBD1. V shed 7 bases and J 8 bases; nucleotides not matched to a gene: 4. CDR1 is MNHEY, CDR2 SVGAGI, per germline. This CDR3 has 13 amino acids. CDR3: CASKGQGKEKLFF. The CDR3 nucleotides read TGTGCCAGCAAGGGACAGGGGAAAGAAAAACTGTTTTTT.

DNA of the CDR3: TGTGCCAGCAGCTTGGCTAGCGGGAGTCGCGAGCAGTACTTC. Its translation is CASSLASGSREQYF. The chain is built from TRBV5-4 and TRBJ2-7; TRBD2 aligns across 10 bases. Germline trimming cut 0 bases from V and 6 bases from J; bases unmatched to any gene: 3. Germline V gives CDR1 SGHNT, CDR2 YYREEE (reference sequence). This CDR3 region has 14 residues.

The chain employs TRBV7-9 and TRBJ1-5; 7 bases align to TRBD1. The CDR3 is 14 residues long. Germline V gives CDR1 SEHNR, CDR2 FQNEAQ (reference sequence). J was trimmed by 4 bases and V by 6 bases; bases with no gene match: 6. The CDR3 DNA is TGTGCCAGCAGTAGACAGGGTACGAATCAGCCCCAGCATTTT. Amino acid sequence: CASSRQGTNQPQHF. The whole variable domain, remainder taken from reference TRBV7-9 and TRBJ1-5, is DTGVSQNPRHKITKRGQNVTFRCDPISEHNRLYWYRQTLGQGPEFLTYFQNEAQLEKSRLLSDRFSAERPKGSFSTLEIQRTEQGDSAMYLCASSRQGTNQPQHFGDGTRLSIL.

The V gene is TRBV9, the J gene TRBJ1-1, with D unclear. Germline V lookup: CDR1 SGDLS, CDR2 YYNGEE. CDR3 length: 13 residues. Between the trimmed V and J ends, which lost 0 bases and 5 bases, there was a span of 8 bases. Here the CDR3 reads CASSVEERTEAFF. CDR3 DNA sequence: TGTGCCAGCAGCGTAGAGGAGCGGACTGAAGCTTTCTTT.

The chain joins TRBV11-3 to TRBJ1-2; a possible D gene is TRBD1 (5 bases). CDR1 is SGHNT and CDR2 is YENEEA in the germline V gene. The CDR3 sequence is 16 residues long. Trimming cost V 5 bases and J 2 bases, with 18 bases left between them. CDR3 DNA: TGTGCCAGCAGCCGCCACAGTAGCCAGGGCAACTATGGCTACACCTTC. As protein: CASSRHSSQGNYGYTF.

The chain couples TRBV5-1 to TRBJ1-2; D is perhaps TRBD1 (5 bases). The CDR3 runs to 13 residues. Germline V CDR1 and CDR2: SGHRS, YFSETQ. V shed 4 bases and J shed 8 bases, with 15 bases lying between them. CDR3 region: CASSPDTQGGYTF. CDR3 nucleotides: TGCGCCAGCAGCCCGGACACTCAGGGAGGCTACACCTTC.

This chain links TRBV10-3 with TRBJ2-6, with D unclear. The CDR3 has 16 residues. Germline loops: CDR1 ENHRY, CDR2 SYGVKD. V lost 10 bases to trimming and J lost 0 bases, with 16 bases between them. The DNA for the CDR3 is TGTGCCACTGCCTCTCCTGACGGCTCTGGGGCCAACGTCCTGACTTTC. Its translation: CATASPDGSGANVLTF.

The rearrangement joins TRBV29-1 to TRBJ1-4; possibly TRBD1 for D (6 bases). Deletions cut 6 bases from V and 2 bases from J, with 13 bases between. The CDR3 is 14 residues long. The V gene's germline CDR1 is SQVTM and CDR2 ANQGSEA. CDR3 protein: CSVGRGVTNEKLFF. The CDR3 DNA follows: TGCAGCGTCGGGAGGGGGGTGACTAATGAAAAACTGTTTTTT.

This clone has only one observation. This chain uses TRBV19 with TRBJ1-5, with D possibly being TRBD1 (5 bases). Per germline, CDR1 LNHDA and CDR2 SQIVND (reference sequence). V lost 2 bases to trimming and J lost 3 bases, with 17 bases between them. This CDR3 is built from 17 residues. CDR3 nucleotide sequence: TGTGCCAGTAGTATACCATCATACACAGGCGCCAATCAGCCCCAGCATTTT. It specifies CASSIPSYTGANQPQHF. The full variable domain, with the rest looked up from reference TRBV19 and TRBJ1-5, is DGGITQSPKYLFRKEGQNVTLSCEQNLNHDAMYWYRQDPGQGLRLIYYSQIVNDFQKGDIAEGYSVSREKKESFPLTVTSAQKNPTAFYLCASSIPSYTGANQPQHFGDGTRLSIL.

V and J are TRBV4-3 and TRBJ2-3, with D possibly TRBD1 on 6 matching bases. Per germline, CDR1 LGHNA and CDR2 YSLEER. Trimming removed 5 bases at V and 7 bases at J, with 13 bases between. The CDR3 is 13 residues long. The CDR3 region has the DNA TGCGCCAGCAGCGCGTCAGGGGCAAATACGCAGTATTTT. Translation gives CASSASGANTQYF.

The rearrangement joins TRBV29-1 to TRBJ2-5; D ambiguous. The CDR3 consists of 14 residues. CDR1 and CDR2 from the germline V gene are SQVTM and ANQGSEA. The V end was cut by 4 bases, the J end by 5 bases, with 17 bases between. The CDR3 loop is CSVVSSSKGETQYF. CDR3 sequence (DNA): TGCAGCGTTGTTTCCTCCTCTAAAGGGGAGACCCAGTACTTC.

The chain joins TRBV14 to TRBJ2-7; D may be TRBD2 (5 bases). Trimming shortened V by 4 bases and J by 3 bases, and 13 bases separated the two germline ends. This CDR3 has 14 amino acids. Per germline, CDR1 SGHDN and CDR2 FVKESK. The CDR3 loop is CASSPVSSSYEQYF. For the CDR3, the DNA is TGTGCCAGCAGCCCAGTATCTAGCAGCTACGAGCAGTACTTC.

The chain is built from TRBV30 and TRBJ1-1, with a possible D match to TRBD1 (5 bases). The CDR3 contains 15 residues. The V gene lost 1 base and the J gene lost 0 bases, with 12 bases spanning the gap. Germline CDR1 and CDR2: GTSNPN and SVGIG (reference sequence). Written as DNA, the CDR3 is TGTGCCTGGAGTGCACAGAAGGGGATGAACACTGAAGCTTTCTTT. This translates into CAWSAQKGMNTEAFF.

The V call is TRBV4-1, the J call TRBJ2-2; 8 bases match TRBD2. Losses at the gene ends were 0 bases for V and 2 bases for J; bases not matched to a gene: 8. The CDR3 spans 18 residues. Germline assignment: CDR1 MGHRA and CDR2 YSYEKL. The CDR3 here is CASSQEGAGVANTGELFF. The CDR3 region has the DNA TGCGCCAGCAGCCAAGAAGGAGCGGGGGTGGCTAACACCGGGGAGCTGTTTTTT.

J is TRBJ2-7 and V is TRBV4-2, with 9 bases fitting TRBD2. Per the germline V gene, CDR1 is LGHNA and CDR2 is YNFKEQ. This CDR3 region has 15 residues. J lost 3 bases, V lost 1 base, and 4 bases had no gene match. The CDR3 sequence: CASSQGLADFYEQYF. In DNA form, the CDR3 reads TGTGCCAGCAGCCAAGGACTAGCGGACTTCTACGAGCAGTACTTC.